A single sample gave rise to the 32 T cell receptor beta chains below, sequenced in a study of graft-versus-host responses after intestinal transplantation. Antigens for these TCRs are unknown. Repertoires were generated with immunoSEQ multiplex PCR, while TCRdb's copy carries only in-frame clones and drops some. This table holds tens of thousands of clones, roughly nine tenths found once. Source: unstimulated CD4+ T cells sorted from spleen or lymph node cells, taken before intestinal transplant. The receptors were sampled from a human donor who received an intestinal transplant.

V gene TRBV19 combines with J gene TRBJ2-5; D not resolved. This CDR3 contains 13 residues. Deletions cut 4 bases from V and 4 bases from J, with 10 bases between. Germline V lookup: CDR1 LNHDA, CDR2 SQIVND (reference sequence). As DNA, the CDR3 is TGTGCCAGTAGTAGCGATTTTAGAGAGACCCAGTACTTC. Translating gives CASSSDFRETQYF.

The chain carries TRBV7-6 and TRBJ2-3; 8 bases match TRBD2. Germline values: CDR1 SGHVS, CDR2 FNYEAQ. The CDR3 is made up of 16 amino acids. The ends lost 0 bases at V and 4 bases at J; junction bases unmatched: 6. As DNA, the CDR3 is TGTGCCAGCAGCTTAGCAGGGACTAGTAACCCAGATACGCAGTATTTT. This gives the protein CASSLAGTSNPDTQYF.

Here the CDR3 DNA reads TGTGCCAGCAGAACGGACAGGGACACTGAAGCTTTCTTT. It specifies CASRTDRDTEAFF. This chain links TRBV6-4 with TRBJ1-1, with 8 bases aligning to TRBD1. Germline CDR1 and CDR2: MRHNA and SNTAGT. The CDR3 spans 13 residues. The V segment lost 6 bases and the J segment 3 bases; nucleotides outside the gene matches: 3.

The chain has TRBV18 and TRBJ1-3; 10 bases match TRBD1. This CDR3 has 23 amino acids. Germline CDR1 reads KGHSH; CDR2 reads LQKENI. V was pared by 6 bases and J by 0 bases, with 26 bases of the junction left unmatched. CDR3 sequence: CASSPLPNPAPGQGSYSGNTIYF. The CDR3 DNA sequence: TGTGCCAGCTCTCCCCTACCCAACCCAGCCCCGGGACAGGGGTCCTACTCTGGAAACACCATATATTTT. Full variable domain (outside the CDR3, taken from reference TRBV18 and TRBJ1-3): NAGVMQNPRHLVRRRGQEARLRCSPMKGHSHVYWYRQLPEEGLKFMVYLQKENIIDESGMPKERFSAEFPKEGPSILRIQQVVRGDSAAYFCASSPLPNPAPGQGSYSGNTIYFGEGSWLTVV.

This clone was seen a handful of times. This chain connects TRBV5-1 to TRBJ1-5, with 7 nucleotides matching TRBD1. This CDR3 region has 15 residues. V shed 0 bases, J shed 6 bases, and the junction held 6 bases outside the gene matches. Germline lookup yields CDR1 SGHRS and CDR2 YFSETQ. The CDR3, as DNA: TGCGCCAGCAGCTTGGTTCCAGGGGGTGGTCAGCCCCAGCATTTT. This encodes CASSLVPGGGQPQHF.

The sample holds a few counts of this clone. This rearrangement joins TRBV6-1 to TRBJ1-1; 7 nucleotides line up with TRBD1. CDR3 length equals 15 residues. With 0 bases clipped from V and 4 bases from J, the junction kept 5 bases outside the gene matches. Germline CDR1 is MNHNS and CDR2 is SASEGT. In nucleotides, the CDR3 is TGTGCCAGCAGTGAAGCCCTGACAGGGCCCACTGAAGCTTTCTTT. Protein: CASSEALTGPTEAFF.

The J gene is TRBJ2-1, the V gene TRBV5-1; 10 bases agree with TRBD2. The V segment lost 0 bases and the J segment 2 bases; nucleotides outside the gene matches: 5. The CDR3 length is 17 residues. CDR1 and CDR2 (germline): SGHRS, YFSETQ. The CDR3: CASSLVAGGPPYNEQFF. The CDR3 region has the DNA TGCGCCAGCAGCTTGGTAGCGGGAGGCCCCCCCTACAATGAGCAGTTCTTC.

The chain uses TRBV14 and TRBJ2-5; TRBD2 matches at 11 bases. The CDR3 loop spans 16 amino acids. Per germline, CDR1 SGHDN and CDR2 FVKESK. V shed 4 bases, J shed 5 bases, and the junction held 9 bases outside the gene matches. CDR3: CASSRLAGGPRETQYF. The CDR3 DNA is TGTGCCAGCAGCCGTTTAGCGGGAGGGCCACGGGAGACCCAGTACTTC. Combining the CDR3 with reference TRBV14 and TRBJ2-5 gives the whole variable domain EAGVTQFPSHSVIEKGQTVTLRCDPISGHDNLYWYRRVMGKEIKFLLHFVKESKQDESGMPNNRFLAERTGGTYSTLKVQPAELEDSGVYFCASSRLAGGPRETQYFGPGTRLLVL.

The table lists this clone with a count of one. The chain links TRBV28 to TRBJ2-7; TRBD1 agrees at 8 bases. J gave up 2 bases and V 5 bases, and 8 bases lay outside the gene matches. Germline CDR1 reads MDHEN; CDR2 reads SYDVKM. CDR3 length: 15 residues. The CDR3 nucleotides are TGTGCCAGCAGTCCCCCAGGGGGCACCACCTACGAGCAGTACTTC. It is translated as CASSPPGGTTYEQYF.

The chain employs TRBV7-2 and TRBJ1-3; unclear D gene. Germline V gene lookup returns CDR1 SGHTA and CDR2 FQGNSA. The V and J ends lost 4 bases and 3 bases respectively, with 16 bases between them. CDR3 length equals 16 residues. CDR3 in amino acids: CASSSDPRGNGNTIYF. The CDR3 DNA is TGTGCCAGCAGCTCCGACCCCAGAGGGAATGGAAACACCATATATTTT.

This clone showed up just once. The rearrangement links TRBV9 to TRBJ1-1, with 8 positions matching TRBD1. The CDR3 consists of 15 residues. V gave up 1 base and J gave up 6 bases; unmatched junction bases: 8. Per germline, CDR1 SGDLS and CDR2 YYNGEE. This chain's CDR3 is CASSVTPQGAAEAFF. The CDR3 region has the DNA TGTGCCAGCAGCGTAACCCCTCAGGGGGCGGCTGAAGCTTTCTTT.

The rearrangement uses TRBV7-2 and TRBJ2-2; 7 nucleotides match TRBD2. V dropped 1 base and J dropped 0; count of bases not matched to a gene: 8. Germline V gene lookup returns CDR1 SGHTA and CDR2 FQGNSA. The CDR3 contains 18 residues. The CDR3 DNA follows: TGTGCCAGCAGCTTAGTTTCTTATCGGGGGGCGAACACCGGGGAGCTGTTTTTT. This gives the protein CASSLVSYRGANTGELFF.

V gene TRBV2 combines with J gene TRBJ2-7; D is possibly TRBD1 (6 bases). V was clipped by 7 bases and J by 2 bases, with 12 bases between them. CDR1 is SNHLY, CDR2 FYNNEI, per germline. CDR3 length: 13 amino acids. The DNA of the CDR3 is TGTGCCAGCAAGGGGGACGGAACCTACGAGCAGTACTTC. Translated, it gives CASKGDGTYEQYF.

This clone turned up a few times. The gene calls are TRBV30 and TRBJ2-5, with 7 bases lining up with TRBD1. Trimming took 3 bases from V and 5 from J; bases not matched to a gene: 6. The length of the CDR3 is 13 residues. Germline values: CDR1 GTSNPN, CDR2 SVGIG (reference sequence). The CDR3 loop is CAWSEGAYETQYF. The DNA of the CDR3 is TGTGCCTGGAGCGAGGGGGCTTATGAGACCCAGTACTTC. The whole variable domain, filled in from reference TRBV30 and TRBJ2-5, reads SQTIHQWPATLVQPVGSPLSLECTVEGTSNPNLYWYRQAAGRGLQLLFYSVGIGQISSEVPQNLSASRPQDRQFILSSKKLLLSDSGFYLCAWSEGAYETQYFGPGTRLLVL.

This chain links TRBV19 with TRBJ2-5; 7 nucleotides line up with TRBD1. The CDR3 totals 16 residues. V gave up 1 base and J gave up 1 base; unmatched junction bases: 6. Germline V gene lookup returns CDR1 LNHDA and CDR2 SQIVND (reference sequence). CDR3 bases: TGTGCCAGTAGTATAGGAGGGGCAGGGGGCCAAGAGACCCAGTACTTC. Amino acids: CASSIGGAGGQETQYF.

This clone is categorized as medium-sized. This sequence joins TRBV6-1 and TRBJ1-4, with TRBD1 as a possible D gene (5 bases). The V and J ends lost 6 bases and 5 bases respectively, with 13 bases between them. The germline CDR1 and CDR2 sequences are MNHNS and SASEGT. The CDR3 totals 14 residues. The CDR3 region is CASRLDKGNEKLFF. Here the CDR3 DNA reads TGTGCCAGCAGACTGGACAAAGGGAATGAAAAACTGTTTTTT.

This rearrangement joins TRBV27 to TRBJ2-7, with 9 bases fitting TRBD1. V lost 7 bases to trimming and J lost 2 bases; unmatched junction nucleotides: 6. This CDR3 contains 14 residues. Per germline, CDR1 MNHEY and CDR2 SMNVEV (reference sequence). DNA for the CDR3: TGTGCCAGCAAGCCGGGACAGGGCCCCTACGAGCAGTACTTC. This translates into CASKPGQGPYEQYF.

This clone was seen only once. This chain links TRBV5-1 with TRBJ1-1; perhaps TRBD1 as D (6 bases). V lost 0 bases and J lost 3, with 9 bases in between. CDR1 SGHRS and CDR2 YFSETQ come from the germline V gene. The CDR3 spans 14 residues. This chain's CDR3 is CASSLGQADTEAFF. CDR3 bases: TGCGCCAGCAGCTTGGGACAGGCGGACACTGAAGCTTTCTTT.

J is TRBJ2-1 and V is TRBV11-2; 15 nucleotides align to TRBD2. The V and J ends lost 5 bases and 5 bases, in that order; junction bases with no gene match: 13. This CDR3 comprises 19 residues. CDR1 SGHAT and CDR2 FQNNGV come from the germline V gene. The CDR3 DNA is TGTGCCAGCAGCCCCGGACTAGCGGGGGGGCCGCTAAGGAACAATGAGCAGTTCTTC. Encoded protein: CASSPGLAGGPLRNNEQFF. The whole variable domain, remainder taken from reference TRBV11-2 and TRBJ2-1, is EAGVAQSPRYKIIEKRQSVAFWCNPISGHATLYWYQQILGQGPKLLIQFQNNGVVDDSQLPKDRFSAERLKGVDSTLKIQPAKLEDSAVYLCASSPGLAGGPLRNNEQFFGPGTRLTVL.

V and J are TRBV19 and TRBJ1-2; 8 bases agree with TRBD1. The CDR3 consists of 13 residues. CDR1 LNHDA and CDR2 SQIVND come from the germline V gene (reference sequence). V lost 7 bases and J lost 4; bases outside the gene matches: 5. CDR3 amino acids: CASTRDRTYGYTF. DNA of the CDR3: TGTGCCAGTACCCGGGACAGGACCTATGGCTACACCTTC. Supplemented by reference TRBV19 and TRBJ1-2, the full variable domain reads DGGITQSPKYLFRKEGQNVTLSCEQNLNHDAMYWYRQDPGQGLRLIYYSQIVNDFQKGDIAEGYSVSREKKESFPLTVTSAQKNPTAFYLCASTRDRTYGYTFGSGTRLTVV.

This chain connects TRBV10-1 to TRBJ2-2; possibly TRBD2 for D (5 bases). CDR3 length equals 14 residues. Germline values: CDR1 WNHNN, CDR2 SYGVQD (reference sequence). V was clipped by 9 bases and J by 6 bases, with 17 bases between them. CDR3 in amino acids: CASRRASSSGELFF. CDR3 bases: TGCGCCAGTAGAAGGGCTAGCTCCTCCGGGGAGCTGTTTTTT.

J is TRBJ2-5 and V is TRBV11-2, with D possibly matching TRBD2 (6 bases). The CDR3 is 13 amino acids. Looked up from germline, CDR1 is SGHAT and CDR2 is FQNNGV. The V end lost 4 bases, the J end lost 5 bases, and 11 bases lay between the germline ends. The CDR3 nucleotides are TGTGCCAGCAGCTCCGCTGGGGGGGAGACCCAGTACTTC. Its translation: CASSSAGGETQYF.

The rearrangement links TRBV28 to TRBJ1-5; D not resolved. The length of the CDR3 is 11 residues. With 3 bases removed from V and 7 bases from J, the gap between germline ends came to 4 bases. From germline, CDR1 is MDHEN and CDR2 SYDVKM. CDR3 sequence: CASSFRQPQHF. CDR3 DNA sequence: TGTGCCAGCAGTTTTCGGCAGCCCCAGCATTTT. Full variable domain (missing parts from reference TRBV28 and TRBJ1-5): DVKVTQSSRYLVKRTGEKVFLECVQDMDHENMFWYRQDPGLGLRLIYFSYDVKMKEKGDIPEGYSVSREKKERFSLILESASTNQTSMYLCASSFRQPQHFGDGTRLSIL.

This rearrangement joins TRBV9 to TRBJ1-1; 7 bases line up with TRBD1. This CDR3 region has 14 residues. Losses at the gene ends were 2 bases for V and 1 base for J; bases not matched to a gene: 2. Per germline, CDR1 SGDLS and CDR2 YYNGEE. CDR3 sequence: CASSVDRENTEAFF. CDR3 coding DNA: TGTGCCAGCAGCGTCGACAGGGAGAACACTGAAGCTTTCTTT. Variable domain in full (rest from reference TRBV9 and TRBJ1-1): DSGVTQTPKHLITATGQRVTLRCSPRSGDLSVYWYQQSLDQGLQFLIQYYNGEERAKGNILERFSAQQFPDLHSELNLSSLELGDSALYFCASSVDRENTEAFFGQGTRLTVV.

This chain uses TRBV5-1 with TRBJ1-3; the match to TRBD1 covers 8 bases. The CDR3 length is 16 residues. CDR1 and CDR2 from the germline V gene are SGHRS and YFSETQ. V lost 4 bases to trimming and J lost 2 bases; unmatched junction nucleotides: 8. CDR3 in amino acids: CASSPTQGAAGNTIYF. For the CDR3, the DNA is TGCGCCAGCAGCCCAACCCAGGGGGCTGCTGGAAACACCATATATTTT.

In its sample, this clone was seen a few times. The J gene is TRBJ2-3, the V gene TRBV6-4; D is perhaps TRBD1 (6 bases). Germline V gene lookup returns CDR1 MRHNA and CDR2 SNTAGT. The CDR3 has 17 residues. V lost 6 bases and J lost 2, with 21 bases in between. The CDR3 spells CASSLSPGQPHTDTQYF. For the CDR3, the DNA is TGTGCCAGCAGCCTTTCCCCCGGACAGCCCCACACAGATACGCAGTATTTT.

This chain connects TRBV15 to TRBJ2-1; the match to TRBD2 covers 8 bases. The CDR3 has 14 amino acids. Germline CDR1 and CDR2: LNHNV and YYDKDF (reference sequence). The V segment lost 5 bases and the J segment 6 bases; nucleotides outside the gene matches: 6. In nucleotides, the CDR3 is TGTGCCACCAGCTCCAGACTAGCGATCAATGAGCAGTTCTTC. Its protein is CATSSRLAINEQFF.

This sequence joins TRBV27 and TRBJ1-5, with TRBD1 matching over 11 bases. The V and J ends lost 8 bases and 2 bases, in that order; junction bases with no gene match: 8. The CDR3 totals 16 residues. Germline CDR1 reads MNHEY; CDR2 reads SMNVEV (reference sequence). CDR3 nucleotides: TGTGCCAGCTCGGACAGGGGGCGGTCAGGCAATCAGCCCCAGCATTTT. Its translation is CASSDRGRSGNQPQHF.

This sequence joins TRBV6-1 and TRBJ1-2; D unclear. Trimming removed 2 bases from V and 4 bases from J, with 11 bases in between. CDR1 MNHNS and CDR2 SASEGT come from the germline V gene. The CDR3 has 14 residues. DNA for the CDR3: TGTGCCAGCAGTGAAAAGTTATACGGCTATGGCTACACCTTC. Translation: CASSEKLYGYGYTF.

The chain joins TRBV10-1 to TRBJ2-1, with D possibly being TRBD2 (7 bases). CDR3 length equals 17 residues. Per germline, CDR1 WNHNN and CDR2 SYGVQD (reference sequence). With 4 bases removed from V and 5 bases from J, the gap between germline ends came to 21 bases. This CDR3 reads CASSAGIGLGGNNEQFF. CDR3 nucleotide sequence: TGCGCCAGCAGTGCCGGTATAGGACTAGGGGGGAACAATGAGCAGTTCTTC.

The chain carries TRBV28 and TRBJ2-5; 12 positions agree with TRBD2. Looked up from germline, CDR1 is MDHEN and CDR2 is SYDVKM. The ends lost 6 bases at V and 4 bases at J; junction bases unmatched: 12. The CDR3 loop spans 17 amino acids. The CDR3: CASRVGPSGRARETQYF. CDR3 DNA sequence: TGTGCCAGCAGAGTGGGGCCTAGCGGGAGGGCCAGAGAGACCCAGTACTTC. The complete variable domain, with remaining parts taken from reference TRBV28 and TRBJ2-5, reads DVKVTQSSRYLVKRTGEKVFLECVQDMDHENMFWYRQDPGLGLRLIYFSYDVKMKEKGDIPEGYSVSREKKERFSLILESASTNQTSMYLCASRVGPSGRARETQYFGPGTRLLVL.

The chain couples TRBV6-1 to TRBJ1-2; no definite D call. The CDR3 spans 14 residues. V was clipped by 6 bases and J by 0 bases, with 11 bases between them. Germline CDR1 and CDR2: MNHNS and SASEGT. The CDR3 is CASRRDTSNYGYTF. CDR3 coding DNA: TGTGCCAGCAGGAGAGACACCTCTAACTATGGCTACACCTTC.